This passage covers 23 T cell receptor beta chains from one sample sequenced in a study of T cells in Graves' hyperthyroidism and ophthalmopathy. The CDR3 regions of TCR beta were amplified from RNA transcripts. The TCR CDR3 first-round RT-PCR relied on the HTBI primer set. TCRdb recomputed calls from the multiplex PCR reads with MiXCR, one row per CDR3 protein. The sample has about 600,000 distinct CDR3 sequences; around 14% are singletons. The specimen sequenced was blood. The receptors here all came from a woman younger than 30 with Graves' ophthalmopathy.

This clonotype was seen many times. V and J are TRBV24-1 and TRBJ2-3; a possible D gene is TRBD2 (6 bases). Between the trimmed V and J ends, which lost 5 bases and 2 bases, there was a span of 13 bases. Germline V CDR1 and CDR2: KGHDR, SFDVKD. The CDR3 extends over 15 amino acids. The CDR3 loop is CATSAGEDDTDTQYF. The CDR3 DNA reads TGTGCCACCAGTGCGGGGGAGGACGACACAGATACGCAGTATTTT.

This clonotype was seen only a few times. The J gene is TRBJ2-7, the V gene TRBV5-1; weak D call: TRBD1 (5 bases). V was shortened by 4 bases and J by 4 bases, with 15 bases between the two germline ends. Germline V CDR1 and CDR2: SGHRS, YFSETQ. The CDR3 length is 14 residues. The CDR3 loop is CASSAQERAYEQYF. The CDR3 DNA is TGCGCCAGCAGCGCACAGGAACGGGCTTACGAGCAGTACTTC.

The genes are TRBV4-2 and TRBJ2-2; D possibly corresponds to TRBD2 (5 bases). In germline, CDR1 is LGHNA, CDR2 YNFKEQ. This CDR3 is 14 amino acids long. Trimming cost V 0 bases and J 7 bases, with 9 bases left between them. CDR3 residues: CASSQDIGVGELFF. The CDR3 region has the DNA TGTGCCAGCAGCCAAGATATCGGGGTCGGGGAGCTGTTTTTT.

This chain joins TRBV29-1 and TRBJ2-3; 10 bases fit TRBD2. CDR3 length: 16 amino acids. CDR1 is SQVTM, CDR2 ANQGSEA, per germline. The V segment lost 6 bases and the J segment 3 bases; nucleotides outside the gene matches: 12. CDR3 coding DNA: TGCAGCGTCGGCGGGCTAGCGGGAGTGTTGACAGATACGCAGTATTTT. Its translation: CSVGGLAGVLTDTQYF.

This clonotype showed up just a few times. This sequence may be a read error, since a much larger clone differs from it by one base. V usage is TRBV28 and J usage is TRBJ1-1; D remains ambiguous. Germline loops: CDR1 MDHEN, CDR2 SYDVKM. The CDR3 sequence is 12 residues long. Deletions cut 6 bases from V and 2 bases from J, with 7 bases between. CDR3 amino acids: CASRVHNTEAFF. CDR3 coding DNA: TGTGCCAGCAGAGTACATAACACTGAAGCTTTCTTT.

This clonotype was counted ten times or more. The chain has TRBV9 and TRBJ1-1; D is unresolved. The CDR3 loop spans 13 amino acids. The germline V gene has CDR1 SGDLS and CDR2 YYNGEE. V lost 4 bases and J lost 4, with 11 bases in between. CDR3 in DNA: TGTGCCAGCAGCCTGGTCCGGAGCACTGAAGCTTTCTTT. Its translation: CASSLVRSTEAFF. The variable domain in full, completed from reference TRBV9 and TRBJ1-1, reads DSGVTQTPKHLITATGQRVTLRCSPRSGDLSVYWYQQSLDQGLQFLIQYYNGEERAKGNILERFSAQQFPDLHSELNLSSLELGDSALYFCASSLVRSTEAFFGQGTRLTVV.

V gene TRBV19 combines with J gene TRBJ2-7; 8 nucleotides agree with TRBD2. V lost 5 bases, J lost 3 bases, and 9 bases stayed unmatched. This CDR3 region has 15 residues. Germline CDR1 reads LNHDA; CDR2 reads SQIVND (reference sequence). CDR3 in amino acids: CASSPKAGGYYEQYF. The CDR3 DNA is TGTGCCAGTAGTCCCAAGGCGGGAGGTTACTACGAGCAGTACTTC.

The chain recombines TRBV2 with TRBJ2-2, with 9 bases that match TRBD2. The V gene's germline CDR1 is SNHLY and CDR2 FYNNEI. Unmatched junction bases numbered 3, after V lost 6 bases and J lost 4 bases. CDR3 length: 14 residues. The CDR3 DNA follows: TGTGCCAGCAGCTATAGCGGGGGCACCGGGGAGCTGTTTTTT. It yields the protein CASSYSGGTGELFF.

The CDR3 DNA is TGTGCCAGCAGCCAAGATTCCATAGCCTCCCAAGAGACCCAGTACTTC. It is translated as CASSQDSIASQETQYF. The chain combines TRBV4-2 with TRBJ2-5; D gene unclear. The CDR3 is 16 residues long. Germline V gene lookup returns CDR1 LGHNA and CDR2 YNFKEQ. V dropped 0 bases and J dropped 1 base, with 12 bases sitting between them.

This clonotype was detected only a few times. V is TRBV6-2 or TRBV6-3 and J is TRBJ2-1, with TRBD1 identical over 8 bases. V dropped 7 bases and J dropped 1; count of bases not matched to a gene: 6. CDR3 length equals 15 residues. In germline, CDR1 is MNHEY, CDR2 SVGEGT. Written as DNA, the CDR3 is TGTGCCAGCAAGACAGGGGTAATTTCCTACAATGAGCAGTTCTTC. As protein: CASKTGVISYNEQFF.

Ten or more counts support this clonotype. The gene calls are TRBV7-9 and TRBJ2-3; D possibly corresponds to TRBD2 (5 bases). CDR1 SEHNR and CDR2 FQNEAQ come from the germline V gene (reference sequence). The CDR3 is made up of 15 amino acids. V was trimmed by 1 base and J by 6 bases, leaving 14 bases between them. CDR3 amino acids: CASSLDGGFLDTQYF. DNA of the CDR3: TGTGCCAGCAGCTTAGATGGCGGGTTCCTGGATACGCAGTATTTT.

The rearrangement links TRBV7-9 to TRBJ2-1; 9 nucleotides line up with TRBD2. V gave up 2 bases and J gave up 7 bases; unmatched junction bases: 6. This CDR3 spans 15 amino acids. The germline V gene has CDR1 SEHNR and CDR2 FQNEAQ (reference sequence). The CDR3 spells CASSLTLAGQNEQFF. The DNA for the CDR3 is TGTGCCAGCAGCTTAACCCTAGCGGGACAAAATGAGCAGTTCTTC.

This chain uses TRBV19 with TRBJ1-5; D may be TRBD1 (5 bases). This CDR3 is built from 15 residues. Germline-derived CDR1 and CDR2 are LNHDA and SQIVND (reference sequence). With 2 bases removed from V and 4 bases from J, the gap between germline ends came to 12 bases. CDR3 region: CASSIWGVGNQPQHF. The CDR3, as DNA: TGTGCCAGTAGTATATGGGGGGTCGGTAATCAGCCCCAGCATTTT.

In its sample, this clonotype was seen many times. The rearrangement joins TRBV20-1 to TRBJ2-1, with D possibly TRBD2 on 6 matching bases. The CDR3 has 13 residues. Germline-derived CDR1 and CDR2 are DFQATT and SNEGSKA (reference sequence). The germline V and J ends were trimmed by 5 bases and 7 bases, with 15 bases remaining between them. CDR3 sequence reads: CSAWSSEGNEQFF. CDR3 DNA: TGCAGTGCTTGGTCTAGCGAAGGAAATGAGCAGTTCTTC.

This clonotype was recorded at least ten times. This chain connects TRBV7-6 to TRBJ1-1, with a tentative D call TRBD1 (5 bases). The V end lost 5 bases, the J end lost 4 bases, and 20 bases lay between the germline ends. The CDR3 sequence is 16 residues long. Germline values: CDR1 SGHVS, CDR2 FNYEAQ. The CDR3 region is CASSPDEGIGVTEAFF. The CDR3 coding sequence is TGTGCCAGCAGCCCCGACGAGGGGATTGGTGTCACTGAAGCTTTCTTT.

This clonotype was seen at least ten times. The DNA of the CDR3 is TGTGCCACCAGCAAGGGACTAGCGGGAGGCACAGATACGCAGTATTTT. Translation gives CATSKGLAGGTDTQYF. The chain employs TRBV15 and TRBJ2-3, with 14 bases that match TRBD2. Trimming took 4 bases from V and 1 from J; bases not matched to a gene: 1. The CDR3 is 16 residues long. Germline CDR1 reads LNHNV; CDR2 reads YYDKDF (reference sequence).

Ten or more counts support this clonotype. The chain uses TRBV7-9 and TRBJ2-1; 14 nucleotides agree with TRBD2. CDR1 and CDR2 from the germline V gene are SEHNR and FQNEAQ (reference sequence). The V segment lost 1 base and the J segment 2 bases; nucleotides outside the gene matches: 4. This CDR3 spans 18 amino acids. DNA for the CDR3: TGTGCCAGCAGCTTAGAGGGACTAGCGGGAGTTCCCTACAATGAGCAGTTCTTC. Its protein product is CASSLEGLAGVPYNEQFF.

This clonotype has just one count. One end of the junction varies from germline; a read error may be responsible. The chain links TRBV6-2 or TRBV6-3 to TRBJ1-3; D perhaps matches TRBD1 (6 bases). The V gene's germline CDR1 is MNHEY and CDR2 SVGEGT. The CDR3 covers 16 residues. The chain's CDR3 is CASSYGGPYSRNTIYF. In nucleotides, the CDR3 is TGTGCCAGCAGTTACGGGGGCCCCTACTCTAGAAACACCATATATTTT.

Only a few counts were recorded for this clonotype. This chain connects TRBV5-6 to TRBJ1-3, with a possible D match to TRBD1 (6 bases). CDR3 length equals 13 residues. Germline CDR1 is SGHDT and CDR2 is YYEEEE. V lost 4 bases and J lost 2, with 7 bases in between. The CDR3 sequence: CASSRGPGNTIYF. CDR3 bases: TGTGCCAGCAGCCGGGGGCCTGGAAACACCATATATTTT.

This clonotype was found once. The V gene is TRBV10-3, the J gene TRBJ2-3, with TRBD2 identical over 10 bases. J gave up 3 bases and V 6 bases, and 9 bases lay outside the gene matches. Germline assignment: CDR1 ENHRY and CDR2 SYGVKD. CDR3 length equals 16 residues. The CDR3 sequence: CAIRSLAGVSTDTQYF. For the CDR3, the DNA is TGTGCCATCAGGTCGCTAGCGGGAGTTAGTACAGATACGCAGTATTTT.

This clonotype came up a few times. In DNA form, the CDR3 reads TGCGCCAGCAGCCAAGATTCTCAGGTCCGCCACTATGGCTACACCTTC. Encoded protein: CASSQDSQVRHYGYTF. This chain uses TRBV4-3 with TRBJ1-2; no clear D. Germline V gene lookup returns CDR1 LGHNA and CDR2 YSLEER. The CDR3 has 16 residues. The V and J ends lost 0 bases and 3 bases respectively, with 14 bases between them.

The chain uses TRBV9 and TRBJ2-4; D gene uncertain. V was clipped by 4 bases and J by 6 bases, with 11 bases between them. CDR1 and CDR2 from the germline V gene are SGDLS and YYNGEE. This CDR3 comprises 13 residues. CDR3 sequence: CASSPTGLNIQYF. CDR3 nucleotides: TGTGCCAGCAGCCCCACCGGGCTAAACATTCAGTACTTC.

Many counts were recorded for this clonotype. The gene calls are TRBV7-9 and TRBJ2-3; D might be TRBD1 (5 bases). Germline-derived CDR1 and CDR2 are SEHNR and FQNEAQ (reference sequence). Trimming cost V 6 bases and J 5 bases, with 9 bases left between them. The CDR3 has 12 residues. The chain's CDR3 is CASRQGQDTQYF. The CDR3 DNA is TGTGCCAGCAGACAAGGACAAGATACGCAGTATTTT.